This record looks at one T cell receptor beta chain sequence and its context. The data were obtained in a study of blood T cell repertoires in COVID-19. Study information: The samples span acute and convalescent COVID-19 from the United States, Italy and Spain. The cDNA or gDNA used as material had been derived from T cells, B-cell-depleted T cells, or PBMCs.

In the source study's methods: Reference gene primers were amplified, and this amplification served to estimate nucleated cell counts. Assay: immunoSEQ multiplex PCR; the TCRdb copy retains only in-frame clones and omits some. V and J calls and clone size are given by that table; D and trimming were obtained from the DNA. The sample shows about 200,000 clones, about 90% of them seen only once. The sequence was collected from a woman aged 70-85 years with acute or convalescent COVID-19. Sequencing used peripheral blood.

The CDR3 DNA follows: TGTGCCAGTCAGGGGAGTACCACGAGGGGCCAGTACTTC. Translating gives CASQGSTTRGQYF. This chain joins TRBV7-9 and TRBJ2-5; tentative D call: TRBD1 (6 bases). This CDR3 contains 13 residues. Germline V gives CDR1 SEHNR, CDR2 FQNEAQ (reference sequence). Trimming pared 9 bases from V and 10 bases from J, leaving 21 bases between.